This note documents a single T cell receptor (beta chain) sequence. The antigen is unknown. This entry is derived from a study of cytomegalovirus exposure and HLA in healthy donors. The study, taken as a whole, reports: Analysis performed later found about 18,000 TCR beta sequences associated with HLA alleles at 0.05 false discovery rate.

V was cut by 4 bases and J by 0 bases, with 23 bases left in between. Germline CDR1 is PRHDT and CDR2 is FYEKMQ (reference sequence). This CDR3 has 19 amino acids. 60 Vbeta and 13 Jbeta primers were used in PCR. Sequenced by immunoSEQ multiplex PCR; TCRdb stores in-frame clones only, minus some. Of about 140,000 clones in the sample, roughly four fifths were seen once. The TCR originated in a man aged 18 to 29 in good health and CMV-seropositive. Material for sequencing was PBMCs. The chain carries TRBV13 and TRBJ2-3; the D gene is possibly TRBD1 (5 bases). CDR3 sequence reads: CASSSLNPLTDFSTDTQYF. Written as DNA, the CDR3 is TGTGCCAGCAGCTCACTAAACCCCCTGACAGACTTTAGCACAGATACGCAGTATTTT.